The subject of this entry is one TCR beta chain. TCRdb independently ran MiXCR on the RT-PCR reads; one entry per CDR3 protein. The repertoire consists of more than 550,000 distinct CDR3 sequences, with approximately 11% occurring once and the leading ten covering roughly 9.6%. This specimen belongs to a study of response to subunit inactivated influenza vaccine. The V end was cut by 5 bases, the J end by 1 base, with 8 bases between. The CDR3 runs 13 residues. In germline, CDR1 is SGHVS, CDR2 FQNEAQ. The same data also contributed to another study, on T cells expressing NK-cell markers. This second report adds: In generating TCR beta cDNA, 5'RACE template switching with UMIs was used. Serological testing identified seven of the eight sequenced donors as HCMV-seropositive and one as seronegative.

This receptor was identified in a man in his fifties or sixties who received an inactivated influenza vaccine. The rearrangement joins TRBV7-8 to TRBJ2-5; no reliable D call. The starting material was PBMCs from blood, obtained on the day of vaccination. DNA for the CDR3: TGTGCCAGCAGCCCCGTCGTCCAAGAGACCCAGTACTTC. Translated, it gives CASSPVVQETQYF.